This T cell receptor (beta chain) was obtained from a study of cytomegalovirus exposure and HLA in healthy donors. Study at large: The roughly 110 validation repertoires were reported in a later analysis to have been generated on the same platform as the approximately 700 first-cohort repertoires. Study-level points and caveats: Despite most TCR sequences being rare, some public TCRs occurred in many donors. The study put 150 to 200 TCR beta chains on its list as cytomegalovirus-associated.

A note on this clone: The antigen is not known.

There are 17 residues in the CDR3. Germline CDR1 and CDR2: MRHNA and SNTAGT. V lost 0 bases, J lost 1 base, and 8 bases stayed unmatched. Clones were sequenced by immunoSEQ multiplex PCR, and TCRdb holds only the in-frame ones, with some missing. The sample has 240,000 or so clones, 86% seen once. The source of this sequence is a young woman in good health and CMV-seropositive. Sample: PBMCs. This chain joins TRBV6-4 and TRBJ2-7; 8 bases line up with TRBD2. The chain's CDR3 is CASSDSPPSGPSYEQYF. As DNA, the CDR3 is TGTGCCAGCAGTGACTCGCCTCCTAGCGGGCCGTCCTACGAGCAGTACTTC.